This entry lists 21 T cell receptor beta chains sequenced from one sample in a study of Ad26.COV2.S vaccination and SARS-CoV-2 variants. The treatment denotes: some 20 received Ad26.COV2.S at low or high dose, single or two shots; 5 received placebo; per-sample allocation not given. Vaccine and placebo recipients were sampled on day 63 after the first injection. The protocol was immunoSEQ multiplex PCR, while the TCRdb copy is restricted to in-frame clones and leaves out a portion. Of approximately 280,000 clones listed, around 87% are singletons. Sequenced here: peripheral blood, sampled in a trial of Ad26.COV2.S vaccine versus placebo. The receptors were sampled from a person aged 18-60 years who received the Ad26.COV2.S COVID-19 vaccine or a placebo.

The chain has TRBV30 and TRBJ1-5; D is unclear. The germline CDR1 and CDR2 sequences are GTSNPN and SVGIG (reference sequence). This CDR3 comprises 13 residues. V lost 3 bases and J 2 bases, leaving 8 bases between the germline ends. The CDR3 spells CAWSRLGNQPQHF. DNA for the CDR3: TGTGCCTGGAGCCGACTGGGCAATCAGCCCCAGCATTTT. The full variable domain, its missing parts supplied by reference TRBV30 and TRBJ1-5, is SQTIHQWPATLVQPVGSPLSLECTVEGTSNPNLYWYRQAAGRGLQLLFYSVGIGQISSEVPQNLSASRPQDRQFILSSKKLLLSDSGFYLCAWSRLGNQPQHFGDGTRLSIL.

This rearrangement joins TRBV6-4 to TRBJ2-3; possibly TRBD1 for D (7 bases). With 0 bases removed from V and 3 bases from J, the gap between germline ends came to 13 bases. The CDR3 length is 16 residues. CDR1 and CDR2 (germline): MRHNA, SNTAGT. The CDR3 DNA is TGTGCCAGCAGTGACTCGACAGGGACTGCGACAGATACGCAGTATTTT. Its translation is CASSDSTGTATDTQYF.

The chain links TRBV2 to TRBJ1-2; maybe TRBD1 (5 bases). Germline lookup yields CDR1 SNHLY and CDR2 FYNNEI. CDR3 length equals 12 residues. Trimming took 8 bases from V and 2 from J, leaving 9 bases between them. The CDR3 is CASVGGNYGYTF. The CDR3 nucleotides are TGTGCCAGCGTTGGGGGGAACTATGGCTACACCTTC.

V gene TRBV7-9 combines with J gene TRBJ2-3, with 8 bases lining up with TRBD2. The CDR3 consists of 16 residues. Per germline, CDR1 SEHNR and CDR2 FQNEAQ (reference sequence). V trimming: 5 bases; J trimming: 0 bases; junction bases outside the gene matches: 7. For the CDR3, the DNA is TGTGCCAGCAGCCCCCCGGGCGGGAGGAGCACAGATACGCAGTATTTT. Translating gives CASSPPGGRSTDTQYF.

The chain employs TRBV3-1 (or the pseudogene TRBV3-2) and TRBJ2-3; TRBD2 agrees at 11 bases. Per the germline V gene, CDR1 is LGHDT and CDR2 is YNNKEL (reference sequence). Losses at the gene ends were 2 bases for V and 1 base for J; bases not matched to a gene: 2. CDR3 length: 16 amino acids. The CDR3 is CASSQSGLAGTDTQYF. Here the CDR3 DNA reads TGTGCCAGCAGCCAATCGGGACTAGCGGGCACAGATACGCAGTATTTT.

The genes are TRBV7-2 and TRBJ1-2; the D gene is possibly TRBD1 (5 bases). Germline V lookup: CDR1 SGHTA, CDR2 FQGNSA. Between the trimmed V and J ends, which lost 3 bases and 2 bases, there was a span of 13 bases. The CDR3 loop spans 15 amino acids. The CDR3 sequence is CASSLLAEGNYGYTF. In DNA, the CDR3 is TGTGCCAGCAGCTTGTTGGCGGAGGGGAACTATGGCTACACCTTC.

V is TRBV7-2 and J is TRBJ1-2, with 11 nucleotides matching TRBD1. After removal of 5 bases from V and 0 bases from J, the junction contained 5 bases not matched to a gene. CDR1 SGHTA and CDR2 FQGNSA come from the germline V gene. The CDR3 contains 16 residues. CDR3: CASSGPGQGANYGYTF. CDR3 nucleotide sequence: TGTGCCAGCAGCGGACCGGGACAGGGGGCTAACTATGGCTACACCTTC.

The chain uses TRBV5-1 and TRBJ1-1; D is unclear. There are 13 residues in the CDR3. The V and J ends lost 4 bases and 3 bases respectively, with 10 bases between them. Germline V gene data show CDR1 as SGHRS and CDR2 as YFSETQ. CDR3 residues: CASSGGRYTEAFF. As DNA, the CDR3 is TGCGCCAGCAGCGGAGGACGGTACACTGAAGCTTTCTTT.

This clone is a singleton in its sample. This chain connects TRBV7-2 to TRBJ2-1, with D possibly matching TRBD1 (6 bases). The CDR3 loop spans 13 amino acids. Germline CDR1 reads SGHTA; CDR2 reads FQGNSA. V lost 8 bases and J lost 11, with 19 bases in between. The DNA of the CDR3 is TGTGCCAGCGACGCAAGGACAGAAACCAAGCAGTTCTTC. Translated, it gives CASDARTETKQFF.

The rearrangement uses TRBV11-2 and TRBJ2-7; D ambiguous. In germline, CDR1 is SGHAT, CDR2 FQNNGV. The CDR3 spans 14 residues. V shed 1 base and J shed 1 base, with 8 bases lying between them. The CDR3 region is CASSLGLGSYEQYF. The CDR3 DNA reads TGTGCCAGCAGCTTAGGATTAGGATCCTACGAGCAGTACTTC. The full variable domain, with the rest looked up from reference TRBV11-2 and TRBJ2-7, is EAGVAQSPRYKIIEKRQSVAFWCNPISGHATLYWYQQILGQGPKLLIQFQNNGVVDDSQLPKDRFSAERLKGVDSTLKIQPAKLEDSAVYLCASSLGLGSYEQYFGPGTRLTVT.

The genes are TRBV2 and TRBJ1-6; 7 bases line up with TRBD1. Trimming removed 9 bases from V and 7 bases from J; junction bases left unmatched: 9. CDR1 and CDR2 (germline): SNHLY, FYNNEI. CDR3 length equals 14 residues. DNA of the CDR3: TGTGCCAGGGGGACCGGGACAGAAAATTCACCCCTCCACTTT. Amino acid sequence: CARGTGTENSPLHF. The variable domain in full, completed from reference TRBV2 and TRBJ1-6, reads EPEVTQTPSHQVTQMGQEVILRCVPISNHLYFYWYRQILGQKVEFLVSFYNNEISEKSEIFDDQFSVERPDGSNFTLKIRSTKLEDSAMYFCARGTGTENSPLHFGNGTRLTVT.

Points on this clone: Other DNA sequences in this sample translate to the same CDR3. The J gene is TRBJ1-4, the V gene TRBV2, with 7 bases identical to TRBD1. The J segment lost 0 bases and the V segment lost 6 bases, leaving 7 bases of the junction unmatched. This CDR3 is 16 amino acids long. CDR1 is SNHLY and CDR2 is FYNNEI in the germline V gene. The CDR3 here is CASRRDRTATNEKLFF. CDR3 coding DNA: TGTGCCAGCAGGCGGGACAGAACAGCAACTAATGAAAAACTGTTTTTT. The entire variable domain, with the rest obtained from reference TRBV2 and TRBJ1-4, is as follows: EPEVTQTPSHQVTQMGQEVILRCVPISNHLYFYWYRQILGQKVEFLVSFYNNEISEKSEIFDDQFSVERPDGSNFTLKIRSTKLEDSAMYFCASRRDRTATNEKLFFGSGTQLSVL.

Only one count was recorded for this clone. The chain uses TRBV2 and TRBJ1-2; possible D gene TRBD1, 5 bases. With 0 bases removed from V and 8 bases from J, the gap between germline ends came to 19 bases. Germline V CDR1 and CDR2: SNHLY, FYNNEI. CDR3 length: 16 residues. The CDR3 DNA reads TGTGCCAGCAGTGAAGCCCGGTCTTCAAGGTGGGGCGGCTACACCTTC. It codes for CASSEARSSRWGGYTF.

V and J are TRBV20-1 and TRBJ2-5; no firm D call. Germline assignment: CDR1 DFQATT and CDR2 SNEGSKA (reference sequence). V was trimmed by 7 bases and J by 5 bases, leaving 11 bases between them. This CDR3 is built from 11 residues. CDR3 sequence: CSGLWGETQYF. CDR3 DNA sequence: TGCAGTGGGCTCTGGGGTGAGACCCAGTACTTC.

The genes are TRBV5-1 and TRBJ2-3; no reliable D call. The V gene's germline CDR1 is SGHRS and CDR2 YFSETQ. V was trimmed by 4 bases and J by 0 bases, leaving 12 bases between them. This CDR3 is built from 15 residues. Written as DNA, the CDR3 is TGCGCCAGCAGCGCGAGACGAACTAGCACAGATACGCAGTATTTT. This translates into CASSARRTSTDTQYF. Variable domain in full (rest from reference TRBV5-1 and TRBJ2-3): KAGVTQTPRYLIKTRGQQVTLSCSPISGHRSVSWYQQTPGQGLQFLFEYFSETQRNKGNFPGRFSGRQFSNSRSEMNVSTLELGDSALYLCASSARRTSTDTQYFGPGTRLTVL.

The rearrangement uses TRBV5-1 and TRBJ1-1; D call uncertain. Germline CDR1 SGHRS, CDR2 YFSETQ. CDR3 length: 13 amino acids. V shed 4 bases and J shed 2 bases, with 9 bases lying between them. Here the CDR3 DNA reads TGCGCCAGCAGCGAACAGACCAACACTGAAGCTTTCTTT. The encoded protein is CASSEQTNTEAFF.

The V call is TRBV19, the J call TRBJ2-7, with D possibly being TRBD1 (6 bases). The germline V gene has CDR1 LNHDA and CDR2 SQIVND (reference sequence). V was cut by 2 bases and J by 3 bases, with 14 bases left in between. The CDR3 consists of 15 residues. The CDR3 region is CASSIRLGASYEQYF. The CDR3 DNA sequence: TGTGCCAGTAGTATAAGGTTGGGGGCGAGCTACGAGCAGTACTTC. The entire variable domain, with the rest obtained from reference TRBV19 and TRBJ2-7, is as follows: DGGITQSPKYLFRKEGQNVTLSCEQNLNHDAMYWYRQDPGQGLRLIYYSQIVNDFQKGDIAEGYSVSREKKESFPLTVTSAQKNPTAFYLCASSIRLGASYEQYFGPGTRLTVT.

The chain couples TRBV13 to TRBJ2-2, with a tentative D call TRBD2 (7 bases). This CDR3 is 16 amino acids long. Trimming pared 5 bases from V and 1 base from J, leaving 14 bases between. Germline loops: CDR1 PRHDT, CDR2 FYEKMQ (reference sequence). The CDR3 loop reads CASSPGGPRNTGELFF. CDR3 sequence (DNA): TGTGCCAGCAGCCCCGGGGGGCCCAGGAACACCGGGGAGCTGTTTTTT.

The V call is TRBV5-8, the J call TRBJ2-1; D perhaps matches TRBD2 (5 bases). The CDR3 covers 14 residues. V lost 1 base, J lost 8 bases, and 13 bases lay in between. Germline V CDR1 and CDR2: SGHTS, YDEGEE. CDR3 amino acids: CASSLNSTNDEQFF. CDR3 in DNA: TGTGCCAGCAGCTTGAATTCGACTAATGATGAGCAGTTCTTC.

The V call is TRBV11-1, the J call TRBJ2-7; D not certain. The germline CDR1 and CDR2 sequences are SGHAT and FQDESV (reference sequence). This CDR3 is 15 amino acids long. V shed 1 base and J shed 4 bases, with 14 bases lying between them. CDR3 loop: CASSLGALDGYEQYF. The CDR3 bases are TGTGCCAGCAGCTTAGGGGCGCTTGACGGGTACGAGCAGTACTTC.

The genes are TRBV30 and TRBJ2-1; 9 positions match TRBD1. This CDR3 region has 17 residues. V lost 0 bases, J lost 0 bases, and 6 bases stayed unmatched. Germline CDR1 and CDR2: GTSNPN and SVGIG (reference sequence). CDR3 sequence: CAWSVQRTGASYNEQFF. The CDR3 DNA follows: TGTGCCTGGAGTGTACAAAGGACAGGGGCCTCCTACAATGAGCAGTTCTTC. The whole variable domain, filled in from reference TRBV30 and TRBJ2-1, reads SQTIHQWPATLVQPVGSPLSLECTVEGTSNPNLYWYRQAAGRGLQLLFYSVGIGQISSEVPQNLSASRPQDRQFILSSKKLLLSDSGFYLCAWSVQRTGASYNEQFFGPGTRLTVL.